The T cell receptor (beta chain) described here comes from a study of human T cells and chemical hapten exposure. Overall study results and limits: Healthy people's immune response may differ from that of the donors, who had alopecia. Significantly more large CDR3 similarity clusters arose among expanded TCRs than among controls. Unchanged with DPC sensitization were TCRs above 1 in 1000 frequency.

Per the original data handling: Samples had a median of approximately 89,000 TCRs, ranging about 20,000 to 690,600. TCRdb ran MiXCR on the RACE reads and lists one entry per CDR3 protein. TCRdb assigned the V and J calls; the authors' analysis was not used. The sample holds roughly 64,000 distinct CDR3 sequences; about 10% are singletons and the top ten take 3% to 4.5%. Time point noted: pre-sensitization, week 0. Treatment given: therapeutic diphenylcyclopropenone sensitization with weekly scalp DPC. Notes on this clonotype: Antigen: not known.

Germline V gene sequence: CDR1 LNHDA, CDR2 SQIVND (reference sequence). The CDR3 runs 14 residues. J gave up 1 base and V 6 bases, and 6 bases lay outside the gene matches. The sequence derives from a woman aged 40 to 49 with alopecia areata. Some clones in this sample may be carry-over from other donors' samples. The V and J genes are TRBV19 and TRBJ2-7; 7 nucleotides match TRBD1. Sequencing used whole blood, obtained in connection with sensitization to the hapten diphenylcyclopropenone (DPC). This chain's CDR3 is CASRADRLSYEQYF. The CDR3 DNA sequence: TGTGCCAGTAGAGCGGACAGGCTTTCCTACGAGCAGTACTTC.